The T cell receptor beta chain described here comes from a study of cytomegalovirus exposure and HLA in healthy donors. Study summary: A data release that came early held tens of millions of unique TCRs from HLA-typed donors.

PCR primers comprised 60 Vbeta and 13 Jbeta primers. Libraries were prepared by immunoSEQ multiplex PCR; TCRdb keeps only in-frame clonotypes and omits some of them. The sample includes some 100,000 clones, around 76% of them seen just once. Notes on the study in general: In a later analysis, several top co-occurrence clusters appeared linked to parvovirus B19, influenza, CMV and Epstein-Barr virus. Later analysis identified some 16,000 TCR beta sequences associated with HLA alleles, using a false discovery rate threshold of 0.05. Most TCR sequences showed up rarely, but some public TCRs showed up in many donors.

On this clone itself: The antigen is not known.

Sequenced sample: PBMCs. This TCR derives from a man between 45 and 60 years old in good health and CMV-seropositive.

CDR3 nucleotide sequence: TGTGCCAGCAGACCAAAAGGGGGTTGGGTCCAAGAGACCCAGTACTTC. The encoded protein is CASRPKGGWVQETQYF. The rearrangement uses TRBV27 and TRBJ2-5; perhaps TRBD1 as D (6 bases). Germline assignment: CDR1 MNHEY and CDR2 SMNVEV (reference sequence). The CDR3 consists of 16 residues. V was clipped by 6 bases and J by 1 base, with 18 bases between them.